This T cell receptor beta chain was recovered during a study of post-analysis software for immune sequencing data. Points from the study as a whole: By F measure, samples from a shared preparation batch strongly co-clustered. The study found significantly lower normalized Chao1 diversity in multiple sclerosis patients than in controls. With TRBV5-6, TRBV5-1 and TRBV20-1 included, about five TRBV segments were more frequent in patients than in controls.

The ends were cut back, 5 bases at V and 11 bases at J, with 22 bases in the middle. This CDR3 is built from 14 residues. The germline CDR1 and CDR2 sequences are SGHNT and YYREEE (reference sequence). Notes on this clonotype: The antigen remains unidentified.

Unique molecular identifiers were built into the TCR beta cDNA libraries. In TCRdb, the PCR reads were re-called with MiXCR into one record per CDR3 protein. The table records hundreds of thousands of distinct CDR3 sequences, around 60% of them present only once. The clonotype comes from a girl aged 2-15 years with multiple sclerosis. The specimen sequenced was blood. The rearrangement joins TRBV5-4 to TRBJ2-5, with D perhaps TRBD2 (6 bases). CDR3 in amino acids: CASSAIGTRNEQYF. The CDR3 DNA sequence: TGTGCCAGCAGTGCCATCGGGACTCGGAATGAGCAGTACTTC.